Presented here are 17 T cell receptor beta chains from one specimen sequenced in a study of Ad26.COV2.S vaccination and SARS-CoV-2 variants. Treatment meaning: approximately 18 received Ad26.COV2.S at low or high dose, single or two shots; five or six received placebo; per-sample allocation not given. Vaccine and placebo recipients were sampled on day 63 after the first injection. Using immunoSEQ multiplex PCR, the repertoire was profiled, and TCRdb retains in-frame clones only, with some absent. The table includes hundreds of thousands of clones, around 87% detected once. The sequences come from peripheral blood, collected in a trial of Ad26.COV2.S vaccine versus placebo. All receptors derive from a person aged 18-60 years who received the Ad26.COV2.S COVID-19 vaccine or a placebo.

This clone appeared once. The CDR3 sequence: CSVQTSGRAWEQFF. CDR3 DNA: TGCAGCGTCCAGACTAGCGGGAGGGCTTGGGAGCAGTTCTTC. V and J are TRBV29-1 and TRBJ2-1; 14 nucleotides line up with TRBD2. The CDR3 has 14 amino acids. V was clipped by 6 bases and J by 10 bases; unmatched bases: 8. CDR1 is SQVTM, CDR2 ANQGSEA, per germline.

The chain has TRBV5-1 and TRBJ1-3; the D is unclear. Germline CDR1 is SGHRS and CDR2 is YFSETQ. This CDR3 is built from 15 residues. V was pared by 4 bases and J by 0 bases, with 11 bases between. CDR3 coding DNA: TGCGCCAGCAGCCCAGACCTCCCCTCTGGAAACACCATATATTTT. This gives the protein CASSPDLPSGNTIYF.

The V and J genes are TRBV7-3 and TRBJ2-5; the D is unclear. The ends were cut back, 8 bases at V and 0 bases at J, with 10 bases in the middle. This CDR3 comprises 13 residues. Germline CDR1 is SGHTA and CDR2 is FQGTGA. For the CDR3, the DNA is TGTGCCAGCTCGGACCCGTACCAAGAGACCCAGTACTTC. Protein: CASSDPYQETQYF.

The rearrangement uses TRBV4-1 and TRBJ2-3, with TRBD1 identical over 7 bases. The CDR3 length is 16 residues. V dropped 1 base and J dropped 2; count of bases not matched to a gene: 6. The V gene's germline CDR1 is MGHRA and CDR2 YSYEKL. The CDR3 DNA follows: TGCGCCAGCAGCCAAGGGGACAGTCGACTCACAGATACGCAGTATTTT. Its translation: CASSQGDSRLTDTQYF.

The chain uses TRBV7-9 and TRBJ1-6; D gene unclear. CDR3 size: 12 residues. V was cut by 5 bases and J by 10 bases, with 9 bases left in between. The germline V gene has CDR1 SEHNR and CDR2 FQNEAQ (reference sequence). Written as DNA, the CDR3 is TGTGCCAGCAGCCAGGTGTCCTCACCCCTCCACTTT. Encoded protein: CASSQVSSPLHF.

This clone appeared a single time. The CDR3 loop is CASSFVGGGASGANVLTF. DNA for the CDR3: TGTGCCAGCAGCTTTGTTGGTGGAGGTGCCTCTGGGGCCAACGTCCTGACTTTC. The chain employs TRBV5-5 and TRBJ2-6; D may be TRBD2 (5 bases). The V end was cut by 2 bases, the J end by 0 bases, with 15 bases between. The CDR3 length is 18 residues. Germline CDR1 reads SGHKS; CDR2 reads YYEKEE (reference sequence).

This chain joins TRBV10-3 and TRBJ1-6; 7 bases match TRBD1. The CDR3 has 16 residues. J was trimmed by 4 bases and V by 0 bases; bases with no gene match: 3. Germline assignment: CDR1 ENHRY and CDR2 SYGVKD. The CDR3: CAISESAGGYNSPLHF. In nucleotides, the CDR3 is TGTGCCATCAGTGAGTCGGCAGGGGGATATAATTCACCCCTCCACTTT.

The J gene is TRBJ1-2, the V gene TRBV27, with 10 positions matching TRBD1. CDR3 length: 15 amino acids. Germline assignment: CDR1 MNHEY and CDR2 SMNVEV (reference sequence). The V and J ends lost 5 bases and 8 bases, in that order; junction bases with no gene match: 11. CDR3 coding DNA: TGTGCCAGCAGTACCGGGACAGGGGAAGGAGGCGGCTACACCTTC. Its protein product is CASSTGTGEGGGYTF.

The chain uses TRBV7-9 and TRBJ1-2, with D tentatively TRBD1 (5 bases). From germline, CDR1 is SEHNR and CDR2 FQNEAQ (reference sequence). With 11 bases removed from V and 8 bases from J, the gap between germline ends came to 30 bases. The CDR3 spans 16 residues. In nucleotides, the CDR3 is TGTGCCGTACCATCAGGGTTGTCTAAGTTCTTGGAGGGCTACACCTTC. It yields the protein CAVPSGLSKFLEGYTF.

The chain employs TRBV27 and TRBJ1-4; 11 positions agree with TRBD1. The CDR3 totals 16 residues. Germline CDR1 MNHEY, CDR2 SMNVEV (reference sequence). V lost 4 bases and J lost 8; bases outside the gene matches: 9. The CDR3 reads CASSWTDRGRREKLFF. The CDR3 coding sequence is TGTGCCAGCAGTTGGACGGACAGGGGGCGACGAGAAAAACTGTTTTTT. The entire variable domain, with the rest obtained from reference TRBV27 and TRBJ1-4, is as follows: EAQVTQNPRYLITVTGKKLTVTCSQNMNHEYMSWYRQDPGLGLRQIYYSMNVEVTDKGDVPEGYKVSRKEKRNFPLILESPSPNQTSLYFCASSWTDRGRREKLFFGSGTQLSVL.

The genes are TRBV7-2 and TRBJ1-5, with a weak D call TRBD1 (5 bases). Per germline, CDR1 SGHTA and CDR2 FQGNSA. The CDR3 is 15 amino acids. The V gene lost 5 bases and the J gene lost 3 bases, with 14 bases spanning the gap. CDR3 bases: TGTGCCAGCAGCCCGTACGGGGGGTTCAATCAGCCCCAGCATTTT. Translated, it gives CASSPYGGFNQPQHF.

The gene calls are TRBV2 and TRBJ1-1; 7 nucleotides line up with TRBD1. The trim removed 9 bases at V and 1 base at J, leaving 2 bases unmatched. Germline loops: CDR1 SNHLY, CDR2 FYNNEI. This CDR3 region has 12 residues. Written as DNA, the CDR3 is TGTGCCAGGGGACAGCCGAACACTGAAGCTTTCTTT. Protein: CARGQPNTEAFF.

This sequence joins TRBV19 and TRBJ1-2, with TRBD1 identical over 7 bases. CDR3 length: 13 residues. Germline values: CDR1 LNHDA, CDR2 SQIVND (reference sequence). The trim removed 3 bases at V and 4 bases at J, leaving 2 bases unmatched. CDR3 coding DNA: TGTGCCAGTAGTATGACAGGGACCTATGGCTACACCTTC. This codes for CASSMTGTYGYTF. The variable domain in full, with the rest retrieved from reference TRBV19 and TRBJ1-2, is DGGITQSPKYLFRKEGQNVTLSCEQNLNHDAMYWYRQDPGQGLRLIYYSQIVNDFQKGDIAEGYSVSREKKESFPLTVTSAQKNPTAFYLCASSMTGTYGYTFGSGTRLTVV.

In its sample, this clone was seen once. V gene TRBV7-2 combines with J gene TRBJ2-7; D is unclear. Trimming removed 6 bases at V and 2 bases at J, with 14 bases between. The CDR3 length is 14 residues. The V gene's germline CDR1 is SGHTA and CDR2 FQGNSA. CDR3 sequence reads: CASRVTYTTYEQYF. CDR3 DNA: TGTGCCAGCAGAGTTACTTACACAACCTACGAGCAGTACTTC.

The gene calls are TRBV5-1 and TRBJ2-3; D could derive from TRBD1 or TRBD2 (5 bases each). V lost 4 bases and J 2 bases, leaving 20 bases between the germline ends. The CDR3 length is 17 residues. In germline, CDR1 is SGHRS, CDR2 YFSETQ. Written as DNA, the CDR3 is TGCGCCAGCAGCCCTCCGGGACGGCGCTTTTACACAGATACGCAGTATTTT. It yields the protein CASSPPGRRFYTDTQYF.

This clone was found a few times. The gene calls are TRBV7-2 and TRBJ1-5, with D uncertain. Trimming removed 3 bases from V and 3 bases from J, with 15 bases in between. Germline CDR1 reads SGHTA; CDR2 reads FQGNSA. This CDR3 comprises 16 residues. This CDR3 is CASSFGGGRNNQPQHF. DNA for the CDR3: TGTGCCAGCAGCTTCGGTGGCGGGAGAAACAATCAGCCCCAGCATTTT.

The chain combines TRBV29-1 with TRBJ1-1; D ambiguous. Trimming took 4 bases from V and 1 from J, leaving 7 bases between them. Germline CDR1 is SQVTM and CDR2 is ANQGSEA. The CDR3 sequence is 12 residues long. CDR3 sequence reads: CSVVEKNTEAFF. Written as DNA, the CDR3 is TGCAGCGTTGTCGAGAAGAACACTGAAGCTTTCTTT.